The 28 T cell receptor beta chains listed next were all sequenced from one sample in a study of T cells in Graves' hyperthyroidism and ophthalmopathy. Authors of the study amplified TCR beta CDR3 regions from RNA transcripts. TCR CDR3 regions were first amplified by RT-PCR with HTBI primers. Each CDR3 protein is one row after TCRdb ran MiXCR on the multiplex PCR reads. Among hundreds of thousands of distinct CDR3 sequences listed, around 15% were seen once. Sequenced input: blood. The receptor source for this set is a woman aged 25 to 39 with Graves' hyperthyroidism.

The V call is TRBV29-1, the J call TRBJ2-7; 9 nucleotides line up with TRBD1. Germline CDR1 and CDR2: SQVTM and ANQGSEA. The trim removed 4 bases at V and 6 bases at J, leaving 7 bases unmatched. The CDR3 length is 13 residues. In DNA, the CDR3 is TGCAGCGTTGCTCGGGACAGGGCATCCGAGCAGTACTTC. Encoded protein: CSVARDRASEQYF.

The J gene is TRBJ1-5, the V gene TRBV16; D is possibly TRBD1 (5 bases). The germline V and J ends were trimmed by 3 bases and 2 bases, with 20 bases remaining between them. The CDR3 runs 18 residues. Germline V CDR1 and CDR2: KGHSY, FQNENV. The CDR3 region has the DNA TGTGCCAGCAGCCACAATACAGGTTGGGGAATGGGCAATCAGCCCCAGCATTTT. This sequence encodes CASSHNTGWGMGNQPQHF.

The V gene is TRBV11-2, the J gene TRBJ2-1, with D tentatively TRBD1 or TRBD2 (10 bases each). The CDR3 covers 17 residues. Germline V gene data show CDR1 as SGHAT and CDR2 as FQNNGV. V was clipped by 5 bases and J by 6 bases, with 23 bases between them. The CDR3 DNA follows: TGTGCCAGCAGCGCACCACTAGCGGGACAGGGGATCAATGAGCAGTTCTTC. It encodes CASSAPLAGQGINEQFF.

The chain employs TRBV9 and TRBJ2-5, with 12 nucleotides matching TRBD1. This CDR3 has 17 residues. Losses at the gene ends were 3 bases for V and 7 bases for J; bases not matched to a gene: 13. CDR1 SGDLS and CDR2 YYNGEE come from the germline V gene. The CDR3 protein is CASSGPGQGARWVTQYF. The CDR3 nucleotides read TGTGCCAGCAGCGGGCCGGGACAGGGGGCTCGATGGGTGACCCAGTACTTC. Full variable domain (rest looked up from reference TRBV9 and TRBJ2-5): DSGVTQTPKHLITATGQRVTLRCSPRSGDLSVYWYQQSLDQGLQFLIQYYNGEERAKGNILERFSAQQFPDLHSELNLSSLELGDSALYFCASSGPGQGARWVTQYFGPGTRLLVL.

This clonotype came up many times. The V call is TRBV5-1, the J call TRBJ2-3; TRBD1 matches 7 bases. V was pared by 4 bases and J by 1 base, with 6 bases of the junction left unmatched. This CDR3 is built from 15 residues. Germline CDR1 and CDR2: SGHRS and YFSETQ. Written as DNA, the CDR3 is TGCGCCAGCAGCACCGGGACAGCCCGCACAGATACGCAGTATTTT. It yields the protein CASSTGTARTDTQYF.

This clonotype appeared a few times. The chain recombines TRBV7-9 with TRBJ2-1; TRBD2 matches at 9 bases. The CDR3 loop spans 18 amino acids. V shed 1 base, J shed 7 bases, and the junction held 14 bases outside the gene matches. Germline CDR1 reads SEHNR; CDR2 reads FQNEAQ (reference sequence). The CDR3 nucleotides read TGTGCCAGCAGCTTAGGGTTGGTCGTGACTAGCGGACCTAATGAGCAGTTCTTC. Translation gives CASSLGLVVTSGPNEQFF.

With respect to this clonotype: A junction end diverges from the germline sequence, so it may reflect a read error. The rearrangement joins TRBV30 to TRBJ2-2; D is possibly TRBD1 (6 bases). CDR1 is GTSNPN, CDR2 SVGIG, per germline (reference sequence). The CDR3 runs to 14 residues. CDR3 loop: CAWTLGAYTGELFF. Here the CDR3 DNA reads TGTGCTTGGACTCTGGGGGCGTACACCGGGGAGCTGTTTTTT. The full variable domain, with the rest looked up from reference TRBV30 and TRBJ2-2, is SQTIHQWPATLVQPVGSPLSLECTVEGTSNPNLYWYRQAAGRGLQLLFYSVGIGQISSEVPQNLSASRPQDRQFILSSKKLLLSDSGFYLCAWTLGAYTGELFFGEGSRLTVL.

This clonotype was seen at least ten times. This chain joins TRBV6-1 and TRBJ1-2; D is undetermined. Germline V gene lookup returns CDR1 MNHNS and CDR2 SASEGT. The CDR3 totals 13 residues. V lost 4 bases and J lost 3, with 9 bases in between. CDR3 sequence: CASSASEYYGYTF. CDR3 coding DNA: TGTGCCAGCAGTGCGTCGGAGTACTATGGCTACACCTTC.

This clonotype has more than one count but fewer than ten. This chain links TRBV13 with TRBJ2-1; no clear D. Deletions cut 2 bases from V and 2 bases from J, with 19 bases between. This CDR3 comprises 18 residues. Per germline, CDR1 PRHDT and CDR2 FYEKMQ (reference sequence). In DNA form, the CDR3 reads TGTGCCAGCAGCTTATCCGTGTCCCTAGTGGACCCCTACAATGAGCAGTTCTTC. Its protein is CASSLSVSLVDPYNEQFF. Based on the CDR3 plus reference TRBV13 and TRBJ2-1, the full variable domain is AAGVIQSPRHLIKEKRETATLKCYPIPRHDTVYWYQQGPGQDPQFLISFYEKMQSDKGSIPDRFSAQQFSDYHSELNMSSLELGDSALYFCASSLSVSLVDPYNEQFFGPGTRLTVL.

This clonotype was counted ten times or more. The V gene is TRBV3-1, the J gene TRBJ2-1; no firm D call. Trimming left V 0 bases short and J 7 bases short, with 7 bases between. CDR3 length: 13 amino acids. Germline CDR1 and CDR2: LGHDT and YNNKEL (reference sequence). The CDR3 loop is CASSQDVPNEQFF. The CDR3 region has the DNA TGTGCCAGCAGCCAAGATGTACCTAATGAGCAGTTCTTC.

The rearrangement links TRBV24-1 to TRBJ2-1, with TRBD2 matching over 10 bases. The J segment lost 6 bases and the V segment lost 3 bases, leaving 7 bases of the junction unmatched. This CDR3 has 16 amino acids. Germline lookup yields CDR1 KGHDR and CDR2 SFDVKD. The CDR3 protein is CATSDRWASGSNEQFF. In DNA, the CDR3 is TGTGCCACCAGTGATAGGTGGGCTAGCGGGAGCAATGAGCAGTTCTTC.

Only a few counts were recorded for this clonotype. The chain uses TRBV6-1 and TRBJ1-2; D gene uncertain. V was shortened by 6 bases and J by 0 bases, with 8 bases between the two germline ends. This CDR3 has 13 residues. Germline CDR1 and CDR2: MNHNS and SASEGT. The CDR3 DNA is TGTGCCAGCAGGAAAGCATCTAACTATGGCTACACCTTC. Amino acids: CASRKASNYGYTF.

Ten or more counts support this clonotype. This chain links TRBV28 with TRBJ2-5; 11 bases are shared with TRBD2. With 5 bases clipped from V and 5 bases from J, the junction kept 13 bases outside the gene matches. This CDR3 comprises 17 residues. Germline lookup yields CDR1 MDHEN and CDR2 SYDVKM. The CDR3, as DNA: TGTGCCAGCAGTCCCCTTCGAATAGCGGGAGGGTTGGAGACCCAGTACTTC. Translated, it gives CASSPLRIAGGLETQYF. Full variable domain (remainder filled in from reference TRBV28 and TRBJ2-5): DVKVTQSSRYLVKRTGEKVFLECVQDMDHENMFWYRQDPGLGLRLIYFSYDVKMKEKGDIPEGYSVSREKKERFSLILESASTNQTSMYLCASSPLRIAGGLETQYFGPGTRLLVL.

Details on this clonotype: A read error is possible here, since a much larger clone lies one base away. The DNA of the CDR3 is TGTGCCAGCAGCCTAATCGGGGACACTTGTAATTCACCCCTCCACTTT. This sequence encodes CASSLIGDTCNSPLHF. The rearrangement uses TRBV7-3 and TRBJ1-6, with TRBD1 as a possible D gene (6 bases). The germline V gene encodes CDR1 SGHTA and CDR2 FQGTGA. Trimming stripped 5 bases from V and 6 bases from J, with 17 bases between. The CDR3 extends over 16 amino acids.

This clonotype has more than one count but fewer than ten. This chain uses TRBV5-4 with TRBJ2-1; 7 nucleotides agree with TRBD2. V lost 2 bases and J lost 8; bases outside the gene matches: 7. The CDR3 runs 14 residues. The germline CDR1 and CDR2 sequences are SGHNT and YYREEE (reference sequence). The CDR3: CASSFSGGRDEQFF. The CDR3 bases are TGTGCCAGCAGCTTCAGCGGAGGGAGGGATGAGCAGTTCTTC.

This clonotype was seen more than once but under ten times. The CDR3 DNA reads TGCGCCAGCAGCTTTAGCGGGAGGGACGGGACCCAGTACTTC. Its protein is CASSFSGRDGTQYF. The chain joins TRBV5-1 to TRBJ2-5, with 11 bases aligning to TRBD2. Trimming removed 2 bases from V and 7 bases from J; junction bases left unmatched: 4. The CDR3 has 14 residues. CDR1 and CDR2 from the germline V gene are SGHRS and YFSETQ.

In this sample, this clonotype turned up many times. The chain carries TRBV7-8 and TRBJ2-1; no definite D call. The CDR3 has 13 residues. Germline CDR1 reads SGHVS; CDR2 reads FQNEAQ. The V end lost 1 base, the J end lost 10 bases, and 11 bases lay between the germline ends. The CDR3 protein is CASSLGSAREQFF. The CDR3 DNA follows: TGTGCCAGCAGCTTAGGGTCTGCTCGGGAGCAGTTCTTC.

The CDR3 sequence is CSVMLGAGRDETDTQYF. Written as DNA, the CDR3 is TGCAGCGTAATGTTAGGGGCAGGAAGGGACGAGACAGATACGCAGTATTTT. The chain links TRBV29-1 to TRBJ2-3, with D possibly being TRBD1 or TRBD2 (5 bases each). V was shortened by 6 bases and J by 3 bases, with 25 bases between the two germline ends. The CDR3 loop spans 17 amino acids. The germline gives CDR1 SQVTM, CDR2 ANQGSEA.

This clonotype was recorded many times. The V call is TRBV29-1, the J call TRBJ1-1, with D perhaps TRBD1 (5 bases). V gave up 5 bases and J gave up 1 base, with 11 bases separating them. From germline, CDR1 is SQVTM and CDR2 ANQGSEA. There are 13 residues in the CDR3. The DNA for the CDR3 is TGCAGCGTTTATCGGGGGAAGAACACTGAAGCTTTCTTT. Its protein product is CSVYRGKNTEAFF. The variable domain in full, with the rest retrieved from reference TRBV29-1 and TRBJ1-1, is SAVISQKPSRDICQRGTSLTIQCQVDSQVTMMFWYRQQPGQSLTLIATANQGSEATYESGFVIDKFPISRPNLTFSTLTVSNMSPEDSSIYLCSVYRGKNTEAFFGQGTRLTVV.

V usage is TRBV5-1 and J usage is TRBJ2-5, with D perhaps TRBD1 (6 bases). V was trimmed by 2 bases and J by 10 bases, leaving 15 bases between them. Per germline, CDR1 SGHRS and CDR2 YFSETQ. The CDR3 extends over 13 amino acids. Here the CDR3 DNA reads TGCGCCAGCAGCTTAAACAGGGCCGAGGGCCAGTACTTC. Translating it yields CASSLNRAEGQYF.

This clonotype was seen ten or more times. CDR3 DNA sequence: TGCAGTGCCGCGAGCGGGACTAGCGGGGATTACGAGCAGTACTTC. The encoded protein is CSAASGTSGDYEQYF. This chain links TRBV20-1 with TRBJ2-7, with 13 positions matching TRBD2. V dropped 6 bases and J dropped 4; count of bases not matched to a gene: 9. Germline CDR1 reads DFQATT; CDR2 reads SNEGSKA (reference sequence). CDR3 length: 15 amino acids.

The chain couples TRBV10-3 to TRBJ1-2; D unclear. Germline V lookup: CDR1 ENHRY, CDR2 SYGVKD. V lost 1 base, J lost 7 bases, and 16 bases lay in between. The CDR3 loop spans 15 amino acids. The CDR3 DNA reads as TGTGCCATCAGTGAGTTTCGGGGTCCCTTTGGTGGCTACACCTTC. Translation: CAISEFRGPFGGYTF.

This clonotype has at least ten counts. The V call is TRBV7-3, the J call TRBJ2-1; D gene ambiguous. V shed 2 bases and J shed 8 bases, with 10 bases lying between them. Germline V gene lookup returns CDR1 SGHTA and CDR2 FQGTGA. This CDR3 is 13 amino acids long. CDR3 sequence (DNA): TGTGCCAGCAGCTTAGTCTATAGGGATGAGCAGTTCTTC. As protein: CASSLVYRDEQFF.

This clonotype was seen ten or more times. CDR3 sequence reads: CASSYSSRDSGTEAFF. DNA of the CDR3: TGTGCCAGCAGTTACTCGAGTAGGGATTCGGGCACTGAAGCTTTCTTT. The chain has TRBV6-2 or TRBV6-3 and TRBJ1-1, with no clear D. The CDR3 spans 16 residues. Between the trimmed V and J ends, which lost 0 bases and 4 bases, there was a span of 15 bases. Germline lookup yields CDR1 MNHEY and CDR2 SVGEGT.

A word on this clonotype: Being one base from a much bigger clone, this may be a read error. CDR3 region: CARTPLAGRRADTQYF. The CDR3 DNA follows: TGTGCCAGAACCCCCCTAGCGGGGAGAAGAGCAGATACGCAGTATTTT. The gene calls are TRBV6-2 or TRBV6-3 and TRBJ2-3; 9 bases are shared with TRBD2. This CDR3 has 16 amino acids. The J segment lost 4 bases and the V segment lost 9 bases, leaving 14 bases of the junction unmatched. CDR1 MNHEY and CDR2 SVGEGT come from the germline V gene.

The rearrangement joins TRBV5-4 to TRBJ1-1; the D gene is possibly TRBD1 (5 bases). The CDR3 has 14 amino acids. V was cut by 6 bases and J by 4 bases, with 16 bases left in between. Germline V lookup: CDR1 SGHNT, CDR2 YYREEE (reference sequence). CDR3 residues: CASTWTGGGTEAFF. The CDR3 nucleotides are TGTGCCAGCACCTGGACGGGGGGAGGCACTGAAGCTTTCTTT.

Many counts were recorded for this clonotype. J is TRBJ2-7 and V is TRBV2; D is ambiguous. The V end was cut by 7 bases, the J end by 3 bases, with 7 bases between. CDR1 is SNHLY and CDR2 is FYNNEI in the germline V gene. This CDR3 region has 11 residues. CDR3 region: CASKADYEQYF. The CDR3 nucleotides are TGTGCCAGCAAGGCAGACTACGAGCAGTACTTC.

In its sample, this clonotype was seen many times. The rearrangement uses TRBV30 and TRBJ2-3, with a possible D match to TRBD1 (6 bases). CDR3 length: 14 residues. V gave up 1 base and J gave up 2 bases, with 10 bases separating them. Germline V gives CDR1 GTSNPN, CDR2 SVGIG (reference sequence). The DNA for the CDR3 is TGTGCCTGGAGTGAAGACAGGATCACAGATACGCAGTATTTT. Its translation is CAWSEDRITDTQYF.